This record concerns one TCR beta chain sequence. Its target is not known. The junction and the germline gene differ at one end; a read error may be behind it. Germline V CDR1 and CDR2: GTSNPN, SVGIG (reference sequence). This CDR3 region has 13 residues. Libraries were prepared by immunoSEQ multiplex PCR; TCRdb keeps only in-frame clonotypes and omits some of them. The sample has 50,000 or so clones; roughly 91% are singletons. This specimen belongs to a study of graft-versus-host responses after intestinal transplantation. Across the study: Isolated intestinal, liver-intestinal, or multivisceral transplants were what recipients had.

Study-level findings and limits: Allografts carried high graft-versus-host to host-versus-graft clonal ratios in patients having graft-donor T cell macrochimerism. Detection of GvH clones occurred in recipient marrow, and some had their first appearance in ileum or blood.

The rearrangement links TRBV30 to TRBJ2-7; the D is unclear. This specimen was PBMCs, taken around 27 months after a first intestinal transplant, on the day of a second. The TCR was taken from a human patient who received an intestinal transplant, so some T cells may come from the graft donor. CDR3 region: CAWGVLADYEQYF. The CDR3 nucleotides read TGTGCCTGGGGTGTATTGGCGGACTACGAGCAGTACTTC.